This T cell receptor beta chain appears in the sequencing data of a study of cytomegalovirus exposure and HLA in healthy donors. Study results and limitations: The dataset shows that most TCR sequences were rare, while some public TCRs occurred in many donors.

With regard to this clone: Its antigen is undetermined.

V lost 1 base to trimming and J lost 3 bases, with 13 bases between them. The CDR3 covers 15 residues. The germline V gene has CDR1 SGHNT and CDR2 YYREEE (reference sequence). Sequencing used immunoSEQ multiplex PCR; TCRdb keeps in-frame clones, though not all of them. The table records approximately 58,000 clones, roughly 91% of them present only once. The receptor was derived from a woman aged 30 to 39 in good health and CMV-seronegative. Material: PBMCs. The gene calls are TRBV5-4 and TRBJ1-2; D possibly corresponds to TRBD1 (6 bases). CDR3 protein: CASSLRAGEYYGYTF. CDR3 coding DNA: TGTGCCAGCAGCTTGAGGGCAGGGGAATACTATGGCTACACCTTC. Variable domain in full (rest from reference TRBV5-4 and TRBJ1-2): ETGVTQSPTHLIKTRGQQVTLRCSSQSGHNTVSWYQQALGQGPQFIFQYYREEENGRGNFPPRFSGLQFPNYSSELNVNALELDDSALYLCASSLRAGEYYGYTFGSGTRLTVV.